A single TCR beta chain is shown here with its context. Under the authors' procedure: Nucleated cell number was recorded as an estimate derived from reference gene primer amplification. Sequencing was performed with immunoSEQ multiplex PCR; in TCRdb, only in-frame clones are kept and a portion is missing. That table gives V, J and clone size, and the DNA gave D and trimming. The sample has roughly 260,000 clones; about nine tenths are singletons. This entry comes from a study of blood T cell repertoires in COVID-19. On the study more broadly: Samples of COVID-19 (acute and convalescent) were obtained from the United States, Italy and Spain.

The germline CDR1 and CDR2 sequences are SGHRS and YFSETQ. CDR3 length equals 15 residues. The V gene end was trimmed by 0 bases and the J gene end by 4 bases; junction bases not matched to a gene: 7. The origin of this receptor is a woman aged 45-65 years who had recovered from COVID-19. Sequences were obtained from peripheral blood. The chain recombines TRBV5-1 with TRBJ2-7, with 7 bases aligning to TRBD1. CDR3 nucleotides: TGCGCCAGCAGCTTGGGAGGGACAGCGTCGTACGAGCAGTACTTC. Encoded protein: CASSLGGTASYEQYF.